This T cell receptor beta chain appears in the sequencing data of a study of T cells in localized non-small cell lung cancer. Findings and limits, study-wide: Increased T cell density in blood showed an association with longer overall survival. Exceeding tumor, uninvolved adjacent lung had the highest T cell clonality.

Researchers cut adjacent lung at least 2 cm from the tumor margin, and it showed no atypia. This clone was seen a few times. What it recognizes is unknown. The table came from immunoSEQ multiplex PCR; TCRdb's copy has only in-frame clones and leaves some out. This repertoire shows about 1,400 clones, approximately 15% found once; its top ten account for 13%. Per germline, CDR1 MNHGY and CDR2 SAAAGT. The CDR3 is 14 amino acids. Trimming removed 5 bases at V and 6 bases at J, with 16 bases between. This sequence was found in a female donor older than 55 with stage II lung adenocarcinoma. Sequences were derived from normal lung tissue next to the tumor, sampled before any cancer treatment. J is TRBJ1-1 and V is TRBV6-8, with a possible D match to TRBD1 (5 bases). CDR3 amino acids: CASSPDRITSEAFF. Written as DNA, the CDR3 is TGTGCCAGCAGTCCAGACAGAATAACATCTGAAGCTTTCTTT.